A single sample is the source of the 21 T cell receptor beta chains below, sequenced in a study of CD4+ T cells in melanoma. Clones were sequenced by immunoSEQ multiplex PCR, and TCRdb holds only the in-frame ones, with some missing. The repertoire has 9,500 to 11,000 clones, about 73% of them found once; the top ten carry approximately 21%. The sequenced sample consisted of cells from a culture (not recorded whether cultured in vitro). Receptors originate from a human donor with melanoma.

The chain carries TRBV27 and TRBJ1-2; the D gene is possibly TRBD1 (5 bases). Germline V gene sequence: CDR1 MNHEY, CDR2 SMNVEV (reference sequence). The CDR3 is 16 amino acids. V lost 6 bases, J lost 7 bases, and 24 bases lay in between. CDR3 in DNA: TGTGCCAGCAGCCTACTCAACAGGTCACCCTTCGGTGGCTACACCTTC. It yields the protein CASSLLNRSPFGGYTF.

CDR3 residues: CASRLQGSPSWEQYF. The CDR3 bases are TGTGCCAGCAGACTACAGGGGTCACCTTCGTGGGAGCAGTACTTC. The chain joins TRBV3-1 (or the pseudogene TRBV3-2) to TRBJ2-7; 7 nucleotides match TRBD1. Trimming removed 6 bases from V and 7 bases from J; junction bases left unmatched: 15. The length of the CDR3 is 15 residues. Germline CDR1 and CDR2: LGHDT and YNNKEL (reference sequence).

Here the CDR3 reads CASSQGVNQPQHF. In DNA, the CDR3 is TGCGCCAGCAGCCAAGGCGTAAATCAGCCCCAGCATTTT. V usage is TRBV4-1 and J usage is TRBJ1-5, with D hard to call. The CDR3 extends over 13 amino acids. The germline V gene has CDR1 MGHRA and CDR2 YSYEKL. V lost 1 base and J lost 4, with 5 bases in between.

This clone was recorded only once. V gene TRBV18 combines with J gene TRBJ1-1, with a possible D match to TRBD1 (6 bases). The germline V and J ends were trimmed by 3 bases and 6 bases, with 8 bases remaining between them. Germline CDR1 and CDR2: KGHSH and LQKENI. There are 12 residues in the CDR3. Here the CDR3 DNA reads TGTGCCAGCTCACCTGGACAGCCTGAAGCTTTCTTT. Protein: CASSPGQPEAFF.

The chain links TRBV7-9 to TRBJ2-5; D gene ambiguous. V was trimmed by 2 bases and J by 2 bases, leaving 9 bases between them. The CDR3 consists of 14 residues. Germline values: CDR1 SEHNR, CDR2 FQNEAQ (reference sequence). CDR3 protein: CASSLPTPQETQYF. CDR3 coding DNA: TGTGCCAGCAGCTTACCGACTCCGCAAGAGACCCAGTACTTC.

This clone was seen a handful of times. The chain links TRBV18 to TRBJ2-7; no definite D call. The CDR3 has 11 residues. CDR1 and CDR2 (germline): KGHSH, LQKENI. V shed 2 bases and J shed 5 bases, with 4 bases lying between them. The CDR3 sequence is CASSPKDEQYF. The CDR3 nucleotides read TGTGCCAGCTCACCAAAGGACGAGCAGTACTTC.

The chain carries TRBV13 and TRBJ2-2, with 7 bases fitting TRBD1. There are 15 residues in the CDR3. Germline-derived CDR1 and CDR2 are PRHDT and FYEKMQ (reference sequence). After removal of 4 bases from V and 6 bases from J, the junction contained 8 bases not matched to a gene. CDR3 sequence (DNA): TGTGCCAGCAGCTACACGACAGGGTTGGCCGGGGAGCTGTTTTTT. Its protein is CASSYTTGLAGELFF.

The rearrangement joins TRBV18 to TRBJ1-2; 8 positions agree with TRBD1. This CDR3 contains 15 residues. CDR1 and CDR2 (germline): KGHSH, LQKENI. V lost 4 bases and J lost 3; bases outside the gene matches: 7. The CDR3 reads CASSQGQGPYYGYTF. CDR3 nucleotides: TGTGCCAGCTCACAAGGACAGGGACCCTACTATGGCTACACCTTC.

This clone has only one observation. This sequence joins TRBV7-9 and TRBJ2-6; D might be TRBD1 (5 bases). V lost 5 bases, J lost 2 bases, and 13 bases lay in between. Germline CDR1 is SEHNR and CDR2 is FQNEAQ (reference sequence). This CDR3 has 16 residues. CDR3 in DNA: TGTGCCAGCAGCAAAGGATTAGGGGCTGGGGCCAACGTCCTGACTTTC. Its protein product is CASSKGLGAGANVLTF. Complete variable domain (other parts from reference TRBV7-9 and TRBJ2-6): DTGVSQNPRHKITKRGQNVTFRCDPISEHNRLYWYRQTLGQGPEFLTYFQNEAQLEKSRLLSDRFSAERPKGSFSTLEIQRTEQGDSAMYLCASSKGLGAGANVLTFGAGSRLTVL.

The rearrangement joins TRBV11-2 to TRBJ2-1, with no clear D. CDR3 length: 15 amino acids. The V end was cut by 0 bases, the J end by 0 bases, with 6 bases between. In germline, CDR1 is SGHAT, CDR2 FQNNGV. The CDR3 nucleotides are TGTGCCAGCAGCTTAGACCCCGGCTCCTACAATGAGCAGTTCTTC. Its protein product is CASSLDPGSYNEQFF.

This clone was detected only a few times. The CDR3 here is CASGQETSSPLHF. The CDR3 region has the DNA TGTGCCAGCGGACAGGAGACAAGTTCACCCCTCCACTTT. The chain is built from TRBV2 and TRBJ1-6, with 7 bases fitting TRBD1. The CDR3 has 13 amino acids. With V trimmed by 8 bases and J by 9 bases, 7 bases remained unmatched. Germline V gives CDR1 SNHLY, CDR2 FYNNEI.

The rearrangement links TRBV7-2 to TRBJ2-2, with D possibly matching TRBD1 (5 bases). Between the trimmed V and J ends, which lost 5 bases and 5 bases, there was a span of 9 bases. The CDR3 covers 13 residues. Looked up from germline, CDR1 is SGHTA and CDR2 is FQGNSA. CDR3 region: CASSIQGTGELFF. The CDR3 bases are TGTGCCAGCAGCATCCAGGGAACCGGGGAGCTGTTTTTT. Full variable domain (outside the CDR3, taken from reference TRBV7-2 and TRBJ2-2): GAGVSQSPSNKVTEKGKDVELRCDPISGHTALYWYRQSLGQGLEFLIYFQGNSAPDKSGLPSDRFSAERTGGSVSTLTIQRTQQEDSAVYLCASSIQGTGELFFGEGSRLTVL.

V usage is TRBV15 and J usage is TRBJ2-7; 8 nucleotides match TRBD1. CDR3 size: 16 residues. The V gene end was trimmed by 4 bases and the J gene end by 3 bases; junction bases not matched to a gene: 11. Germline assignment: CDR1 LNHNV and CDR2 YYDKDF (reference sequence). CDR3 in amino acids: CATSIPWTGIIYEQYF. The CDR3 DNA follows: TGTGCCACCAGCATACCCTGGACAGGGATCATCTACGAGCAGTACTTC. Full variable domain (missing parts from reference TRBV15 and TRBJ2-7): DAMVIQNPRYQVTQFGKPVTLSCSQTLNHNVMYWYQQKSSQAPKLLFHYYDKDFNNEADTPDNFQSRRPNTSFCFLDIRSPGLGDTAMYLCATSIPWTGIIYEQYFGPGTRLTVT.

The chain recombines TRBV7-3 with TRBJ2-3; D remains ambiguous. This CDR3 is built from 14 residues. V lost 5 bases to trimming and J lost 7 bases, with 16 bases between them. Germline-derived CDR1 and CDR2 are SGHTA and FQGTGA. For the CDR3, the DNA is TGTGCCAGCAGCCCTGACCTGGGGTCAAATACGCAGTATTTT. Protein: CASSPDLGSNTQYF.

This rearrangement joins TRBV4-2 to TRBJ2-3; D call uncertain. Per germline, CDR1 LGHNA and CDR2 YNFKEQ. The V and J ends lost 0 bases and 4 bases respectively, with 8 bases between them. The CDR3 length is 14 residues. The CDR3 protein is CASSQDNRADTQYF. The DNA of the CDR3 is TGTGCCAGCAGCCAAGATAACCGGGCAGATACGCAGTATTTT.

This clone appeared once. The CDR3 loop is CASSPDRDTQYF. CDR3 coding DNA: TGTGCCAGCAGTCCCGACAGAGATACGCAGTATTTT. The gene calls are TRBV6-6 and TRBJ2-3; weak D call: TRBD1 (5 bases). The V end was cut by 5 bases, the J end by 5 bases, with 8 bases between. This CDR3 is built from 12 residues. The germline CDR1 and CDR2 sequences are MNHNY and SVGAGI (reference sequence).

V and J are TRBV5-4 and TRBJ1-6; D is unclear. Looked up from germline, CDR1 is SGHNT and CDR2 is YYREEE (reference sequence). This CDR3 is 14 amino acids long. The V end lost 1 base, the J end lost 10 bases, and 12 bases lay between the germline ends. CDR3 region: CASSLSQRNSPLHF. CDR3 DNA sequence: TGTGCCAGCAGCTTGTCACAGCGGAACTCACCCCTCCACTTT.

This clone appeared a single time. The V gene is TRBV10-1, the J gene TRBJ2-2; 7 bases agree with TRBD1. With 9 bases clipped from V and 1 base from J, the junction kept 5 bases outside the gene matches. This CDR3 is built from 14 residues. CDR1 and CDR2 (germline): WNHNN, SYGVQD (reference sequence). The CDR3: CASSDRLNTGELFF. The CDR3 DNA reads as TGCGCCAGTTCGGACAGGCTGAACACCGGGGAGCTGTTTTTT.

The J gene is TRBJ2-1, the V gene TRBV4-1, with 8 nucleotides matching TRBD2. This CDR3 contains 16 residues. Looked up from germline, CDR1 is MGHRA and CDR2 is YSYEKL. After removal of 3 bases from V and 3 bases from J, the junction contained 7 bases not matched to a gene. The CDR3 DNA follows: TGCGCCAGCAGCCAGGGGCGAACTAGCGGCTACAATGAGCAGTTCTTC. This sequence encodes CASSQGRTSGYNEQFF.

The V and J genes are TRBV5-8 and TRBJ2-6, with 8 nucleotides matching TRBD1. Trimming cost V 9 bases and J 1 base; bases outside gene matches: 9. Germline V gives CDR1 SGHTS, CDR2 YDEGEE. The CDR3 totals 16 residues. The CDR3 coding sequence is TGTGCCACAAGACAGGGGACTTTTTCTGGGGCCAACGTCCTGACTTTC. This translates into CATRQGTFSGANVLTF.

V is TRBV14 and J is TRBJ1-2, with 9 positions matching TRBD1. This CDR3 comprises 15 residues. Looked up from germline, CDR1 is SGHDN and CDR2 is FVKESK. The V gene end was trimmed by 5 bases and the J gene end by 5 bases; junction bases not matched to a gene: 9. The CDR3 DNA reads TGTGCCAGCAGCAGGACAGGGGTTGCTATGTATGGCTACACCTTC. It codes for CASSRTGVAMYGYTF.